These T cell receptor beta chains were read from a single sample in a study of blood T cell repertoires in COVID-19. Measured with immunoSEQ multiplex PCR; TCRdb has only the in-frame clones, and not every one. This sample carries some 400,000 clones, approximately 89% of them seen once, and the ten largest clones take 1.7%. The sample taken for sequencing was PBMCs or T cells enriched from blood (not recorded which). These receptors were taken from a woman younger than 45 who had recovered from COVID-19. Each CDR3 is given with its conserved first and last residue. D genes are given only for firm matches. Where a row states a size, it is once, few, many or the class of an expanded clone; other rows omit it.

CDR3 protein | D gene | J gene | V gene | clone size
CSVSPGGETEAFF | - | TRBJ1-1 | TRBV29-1 | -
CASSVDRAEGEKLFF | TRBD1 | TRBJ1-4 | TRBV2 | few
CATSASRRDIQYF | - | TRBJ2-4 | TRBV24-1 | -
CAWSRGIPYEQYF | - | TRBJ2-7 | TRBV30 | -
CASSIGTDNYEQYF | - | TRBJ2-7 | TRBV19 | once
CASSVSRGPGNTIYF | - | TRBJ1-3 | TRBV5-1 | once
CASSVGTGYNEKLFF | TRBD1 | TRBJ1-4 | TRBV9 | -
CASSPQGRVGELFF | - | TRBJ2-2 | TRBV7-8 | -
CASIGQGAAKAFF | TRBD1 | TRBJ1-1 | TRBV19 | -
CASQPGQGLNSPLHF | TRBD1 | TRBJ1-6 | TRBV5-1 | once
CASSLSGSSWEQYF | TRBD2 | TRBJ2-7 | TRBV5-4 | -
CASSVDPGLNTEAFF | - | TRBJ1-1 | TRBV9 | -